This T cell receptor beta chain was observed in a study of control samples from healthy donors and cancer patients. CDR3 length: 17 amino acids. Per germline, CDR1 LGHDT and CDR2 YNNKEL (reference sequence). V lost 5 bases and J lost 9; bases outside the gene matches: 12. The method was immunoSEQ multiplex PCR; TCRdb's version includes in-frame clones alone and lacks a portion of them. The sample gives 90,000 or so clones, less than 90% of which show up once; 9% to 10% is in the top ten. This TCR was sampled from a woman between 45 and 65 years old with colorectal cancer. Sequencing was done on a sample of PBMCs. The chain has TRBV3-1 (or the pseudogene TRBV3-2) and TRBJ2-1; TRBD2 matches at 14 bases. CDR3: CASSLNPGTSGGTEQFF. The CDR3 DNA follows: TGTGCCAGCAGCTTAAACCCGGGGACTAGCGGGGGAACTGAGCAGTTCTTC.